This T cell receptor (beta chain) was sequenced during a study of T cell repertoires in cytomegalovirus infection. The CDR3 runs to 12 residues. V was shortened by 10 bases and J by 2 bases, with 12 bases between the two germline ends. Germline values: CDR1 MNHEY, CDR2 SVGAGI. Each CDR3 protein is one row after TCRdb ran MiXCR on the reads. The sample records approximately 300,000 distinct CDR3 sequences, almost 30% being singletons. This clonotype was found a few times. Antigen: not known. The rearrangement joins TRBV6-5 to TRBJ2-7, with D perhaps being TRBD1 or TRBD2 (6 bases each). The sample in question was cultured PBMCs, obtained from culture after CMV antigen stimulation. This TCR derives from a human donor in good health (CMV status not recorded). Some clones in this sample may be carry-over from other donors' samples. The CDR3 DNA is TGTGCCATTGGAGGGGACACCTACGAGCAGTACTTC. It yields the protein CAIGGDTYEQYF.